What follows are 26 T cell receptor beta chains derived from one specimen sequenced in a study of T cell responses to AZD1222 COVID-19 vaccine. Generated by immunoSEQ multiplex PCR, the TCRdb table keeps only in-frame clones and is missing some. This table holds roughly 180,000 clones, roughly 92% found once. The sequencing used peripheral blood, collected 28 days after the second AZD1222 dose. All receptors come from an adult who received the AZD1222 COVID-19 vaccine.

The chain employs TRBV29-1 and TRBJ2-1; 9 bases agree with TRBD1. The CDR3 sequence is 12 residues long. Germline values: CDR1 SQVTM, CDR2 ANQGSEA. The junction had 4 bases not matched to a gene; V was cut back by 6 bases and J by 7 bases. The CDR3 coding sequence is TGCAGCGTACAGGGGGCAGATAATGAGCAGTTCTTC. Translated, it gives CSVQGADNEQFF.

DNA for the CDR3: TGTGCCAGCAGCCGACAGGTTGTAGGTTCTAATGAAAAACTGTTTTTT. Translated: CASSRQVVGSNEKLFF. The chain recombines TRBV3-1 (or the pseudogene TRBV3-2) with TRBJ1-4; TRBD1 might be the D (6 bases). V was trimmed by 4 bases and J by 3 bases, leaving 15 bases between them. CDR3 size: 16 residues. From germline, CDR1 is LGHDT and CDR2 YNNKEL (reference sequence).

The V and J genes are TRBV6-5 and TRBJ1-2, with D maybe TRBD1 (5 bases). V shed 6 bases and J shed 2 bases, with 10 bases lying between them. The CDR3 totals 13 residues. Germline V gives CDR1 MNHEY, CDR2 SVGAGI. In DNA, the CDR3 is TGTGCCAGCAGCGCAGGGCGGAACTATGGCTACACCTTC. It yields the protein CASSAGRNYGYTF.

The table lists this clone with a count of one. This sequence joins TRBV5-5 and TRBJ2-7; D possibly corresponds to TRBD2 (5 bases). Germline CDR1 is SGHKS and CDR2 is YYEKEE (reference sequence). The V gene lost 2 bases and the J gene lost 2 bases, with 17 bases spanning the gap. The CDR3 covers 16 residues. CDR3 nucleotides: TGTGCCAGCAGCTTAATTCGGGGAGTTGGGACCTACGAGCAGTACTTC. It is translated as CASSLIRGVGTYEQYF. Filled out from reference TRBV5-5 and TRBJ2-7, the complete variable domain reads DAGVTQSPTHLIKTRGQQVTLRCSPISGHKSVSWYQQVLGQGPQFIFQYYEKEERGRGNFPDRFSARQFPNYSSELNVNALLLGDSALYLCASSLIRGVGTYEQYFGPGTRLTVT.

This clone was found once. The chain employs TRBV6-5 and TRBJ1-2; the D gene is possibly TRBD1 (6 bases). Trimming stripped 7 bases from V and 1 base from J, with 16 bases between. The CDR3 spans 15 residues. Germline CDR1 and CDR2: MNHEY and SVGAGI. The CDR3 sequence: CASNVGQGLNYGYTF. In DNA form, the CDR3 reads TGTGCCAGCAATGTGGGGCAGGGGCTTAACTATGGCTACACCTTC.

The V and J genes are TRBV5-1 and TRBJ2-1; D remains ambiguous. V shed 0 bases and J shed 7 bases, with 14 bases lying between them. From germline, CDR1 is SGHRS and CDR2 YFSETQ. This CDR3 has 15 amino acids. The CDR3 here is CASSLDSASQNEQFF. The CDR3 DNA sequence: TGCGCCAGCAGCTTGGATTCGGCTAGTCAGAATGAGCAGTTCTTC.

The chain employs TRBV29-1 and TRBJ2-7; D call uncertain. Germline V gives CDR1 SQVTM, CDR2 ANQGSEA. The CDR3 runs to 12 residues. V gave up 4 bases and J gave up 0 bases, with 7 bases separating them. The CDR3 is CSVVGISYEQYF. The CDR3 region has the DNA TGCAGCGTTGTGGGGATCTCCTACGAGCAGTACTTC.

This chain connects TRBV18 to TRBJ1-2, with D tentatively TRBD1 (6 bases). Trimming left V 3 bases short and J 2 bases short, with 13 bases between. The CDR3 has 15 residues. Germline CDR1 and CDR2: KGHSH and LQKENI. The CDR3 region has the DNA TGTGCCAGCTCACCGGCGGAGGGGGGAAACTATGGCTACACCTTC. Its translation: CASSPAEGGNYGYTF.

The chain couples TRBV19 to TRBJ1-5; possible D gene TRBD1, 5 bases. V shed 6 bases and J shed 3 bases, with 18 bases lying between them. The CDR3 loop spans 16 amino acids. Germline V gene lookup returns CDR1 LNHDA and CDR2 SQIVND (reference sequence). CDR3 bases: TGTGCCAGTAGAGATAGGAGCAGGGCATTCAATCAGCCCCAGCATTTT. This translates into CASRDRSRAFNQPQHF.

The V gene is TRBV2, the J gene TRBJ1-2; 10 bases fit TRBD1. Trimming took 6 bases from V and 6 from J; bases not matched to a gene: 10. Germline assignment: CDR1 SNHLY and CDR2 FYNNEI. The CDR3 extends over 15 amino acids. CDR3 sequence: CASRGQGLVLDGYTF. The CDR3 nucleotides are TGTGCCAGCAGGGGACAGGGGTTAGTATTGGATGGCTACACCTTC.

This rearrangement joins TRBV28 to TRBJ2-7, with 11 bases lining up with TRBD1. Germline CDR1 reads MDHEN; CDR2 reads SYDVKM. The CDR3 spans 15 residues. The J segment lost 0 bases and the V segment lost 6 bases, leaving 4 bases of the junction unmatched. The CDR3 DNA sequence: TGTGCCAGCAGACCCGGGACAGGGGGCTCCTACGAGCAGTACTTC. As protein: CASRPGTGGSYEQYF.

The rearrangement uses TRBV7-2 and TRBJ1-6, with 7 bases identical to TRBD1. The CDR3 covers 15 residues. Trimming removed 3 bases from V and 5 bases from J; junction bases left unmatched: 4. Germline lookup yields CDR1 SGHTA and CDR2 FQGNSA. CDR3 sequence: CASSFPDRDNSPLHF. The DNA for the CDR3 is TGTGCCAGCAGCTTCCCCGACAGGGATAATTCACCCCTCCACTTT.

The chain recombines TRBV30 with TRBJ2-7, with D tentatively TRBD1 or TRBD2 (7 bases each). The germline V gene encodes CDR1 GTSNPN and CDR2 SVGIG (reference sequence). Trimming shortened V by 2 bases and J by 2 bases, and 19 bases separated the two germline ends. CDR3 length: 16 amino acids. Written as DNA, the CDR3 is TGTGCCTGGAGTCGCCGGGGAGGGGGCCTAACCTACGAGCAGTACTTC. It is translated as CAWSRRGGGLTYEQYF.

This rearrangement joins TRBV3-1 (or the pseudogene TRBV3-2) to TRBJ2-1, with TRBD2 matching over 9 bases. The trim removed 2 bases at V and 8 bases at J, leaving 16 bases unmatched. Germline V gene data show CDR1 as LGHDT and CDR2 as YNNKEL (reference sequence). The CDR3 totals 18 residues. CDR3 sequence: CASSQNRGISGSRHEQFF. For the CDR3, the DNA is TGTGCCAGCAGCCAAAATCGGGGGATTAGCGGGAGTCGGCATGAGCAGTTCTTC.

The chain couples TRBV5-1 to TRBJ2-2; 10 bases are shared with TRBD1. CDR1 and CDR2 (germline): SGHRS, YFSETQ. The CDR3 is 14 amino acids. J was trimmed by 6 bases and V by 4 bases; bases with no gene match: 3. The CDR3 here is CASSLGQGAGELFF. CDR3 sequence (DNA): TGCGCCAGCAGCCTTGGACAGGGGGCCGGGGAGCTGTTTTTT.

This chain joins TRBV30 and TRBJ1-4, with D unclear. From germline, CDR1 is GTSNPN and CDR2 SVGIG (reference sequence). Trimming took 3 bases from V and 1 from J, leaving 12 bases between them. The CDR3 loop spans 15 amino acids. The CDR3 DNA sequence: TGTGCCTGGAGCCTAGGGCGTATAACTAATGAAAAACTGTTTTTT. Its translation is CAWSLGRITNEKLFF.

The V gene is TRBV9, the J gene TRBJ2-1; 12 bases line up with TRBD1. Looked up from germline, CDR1 is SGDLS and CDR2 is YYNGEE. The length of the CDR3 is 15 residues. Trimming removed 5 bases from V and 7 bases from J; junction bases left unmatched: 7. CDR3 protein: CASRGTGGAGNEQFF. The CDR3 coding sequence is TGTGCCAGCAGAGGGACAGGGGGCGCCGGGAATGAGCAGTTCTTC.

The chain couples TRBV5-8 to TRBJ2-5; 10 bases map to TRBD2. J was trimmed by 7 bases and V by 0 bases; bases with no gene match: 12. CDR1 and CDR2 from the germline V gene are SGHTS and YDEGEE. CDR3 length: 17 residues. The CDR3 nucleotides read TGTGCCAGCAGCTTGGTACTAGCGGGGCCCGGGGTAGCGACCCAGTACTTC. Translation gives CASSLVLAGPGVATQYF.

The gene calls are TRBV5-1 and TRBJ2-5; no clear D gene. The CDR3 covers 15 residues. Germline loops: CDR1 SGHRS, CDR2 YFSETQ. The ends were cut back, 1 base at V and 4 bases at J, with 14 bases in the middle. DNA for the CDR3: TGCGCCAGCAGCTTGCTCGGAAACAAACCAGAGACCCAGTACTTC. Translation: CASSLLGNKPETQYF.

The rearrangement joins TRBV6-5 to TRBJ1-2, with D maybe TRBD1 (6 bases). Trimming took off 2 bases at V and 6 bases at J, with 19 bases between the two ends. CDR3 length: 16 residues. Looked up from germline, CDR1 is MNHEY and CDR2 is SVGAGI. This chain's CDR3 is CASSYITPTGSHGYTF. The DNA of the CDR3 is TGTGCCAGCAGTTACATCACCCCCACAGGGTCCCATGGCTACACCTTC.

The chain employs TRBV27 and TRBJ1-2, with 10 bases fitting TRBD1. Germline V gene sequence: CDR1 MNHEY, CDR2 SMNVEV (reference sequence). V lost 6 bases and J lost 8; bases outside the gene matches: 9. The CDR3 spans 14 residues. The CDR3, as DNA: TGTGCCAGCAGCTCCGGGACAGGGGTTACGGGCTACACCTTC. Encoded protein: CASSSGTGVTGYTF.

The chain joins TRBV5-5 to TRBJ2-1, with D perhaps assigned TRBD1 or TRBD2 (5 bases each). The germline gives CDR1 SGHKS, CDR2 YYEKEE (reference sequence). Trimming removed 0 bases at V and 6 bases at J, with 13 bases between. The CDR3 covers 15 residues. The CDR3 loop reads CASSLASFQGNEQFF. CDR3 nucleotide sequence: TGTGCCAGCAGCTTGGCTAGCTTTCAGGGCAATGAGCAGTTCTTC.

The rearrangement uses TRBV19 and TRBJ2-3, with TRBD2 matching over 10 bases. The length of the CDR3 is 19 residues. V lost 4 bases to trimming and J lost 1 base; unmatched junction nucleotides: 14. Germline loops: CDR1 LNHDA, CDR2 SQIVND (reference sequence). The CDR3 region is CASSTDRTLGLAGTDTQYF. Here the CDR3 DNA reads TGTGCCAGTAGTACCGACCGTACCCTCGGACTAGCGGGCACAGATACGCAGTATTTT. The entire variable domain, with the rest obtained from reference TRBV19 and TRBJ2-3, is as follows: DGGITQSPKYLFRKEGQNVTLSCEQNLNHDAMYWYRQDPGQGLRLIYYSQIVNDFQKGDIAEGYSVSREKKESFPLTVTSAQKNPTAFYLCASSTDRTLGLAGTDTQYFGPGTRLTVL.

The gene calls are TRBV9 and TRBJ2-7; tentatively, D is TRBD1 (5 bases). The CDR3 covers 14 residues. The V and J ends lost 4 bases and 0 bases respectively, with 11 bases between them. CDR1 is SGDLS and CDR2 is YYNGEE in the germline V gene. CDR3 sequence reads: CASSRRQSSYEQYF. DNA for the CDR3: TGTGCCAGCAGCCGGAGACAGAGCTCCTACGAGCAGTACTTC.

V usage is TRBV7-9 and J usage is TRBJ1-1; 10 bases agree with TRBD1. Losses at the gene ends were 6 bases for V and 8 bases for J; bases not matched to a gene: 9. CDR3 length: 14 residues. CDR1 is SEHNR and CDR2 is FQNEAQ in the germline V gene (reference sequence). For the CDR3, the DNA is TGTGCCAGCAGTGAAATGACAGGGGGCGGGGAAGCTTTCTTT. Translating gives CASSEMTGGGEAFF.

This clone was seen a handful of times. V and J are TRBV27 and TRBJ2-1; D ambiguous. This CDR3 is 13 amino acids long. Germline CDR1 reads MNHEY; CDR2 reads SMNVEV (reference sequence). V was pared by 2 bases and J by 4 bases, with 6 bases between. In DNA, the CDR3 is TGTGCCAGCAGTTTACAGGTTTACAATGAGCAGTTCTTC. It encodes CASSLQVYNEQFF.